Shown below are 8 T cell receptor beta chains from a single sample sequenced in a study of T cells after posttransplantation cyclophosphamide. The repertoire was sequenced with immunoSEQ multiplex PCR; TCRdb's copy has only in-frame clones and lacks some. The sample holds 3,500 to 4,000 clones, roughly 70% seen once. Sequencing was performed on memory CD8+ T cells sorted from blood. The receptors stem from a man in his fifties.

The chain is built from TRBV15 and TRBJ1-1; TRBD1 aligns across 7 bases. After removal of 3 bases from V and 1 base from J, the junction contained 8 bases not matched to a gene. This CDR3 contains 16 residues. The germline gives CDR1 LNHNV, CDR2 YYDKDF (reference sequence). CDR3 residues: CATSSSLGQTNTEAFF. DNA for the CDR3: TGTGCCACCAGCAGTTCTTTGGGACAGACGAACACTGAAGCTTTCTTT.

The CDR3 protein is CATSAGSPALEAFF. For the CDR3, the DNA is TGTGCCACCAGCGCGGGGAGCCCAGCTTTAGAAGCTTTCTTT. This rearrangement joins TRBV15 to TRBJ1-1, with D unresolved. Trimming took off 5 bases at V and 8 bases at J, with 18 bases between the two ends. Germline lookup yields CDR1 LNHNV and CDR2 YYDKDF (reference sequence). This CDR3 is built from 14 residues.

The chain employs TRBV28 and TRBJ2-7, with unresolved D. The CDR3 length is 14 residues. Trimming cost V 1 base and J 7 bases, with 14 bases left between them. Germline-derived CDR1 and CDR2 are MDHEN and SYDVKM. For the CDR3, the DNA is TGTGCCAGCAGTTTATACGAGGCACCCGGAGAGCAGTACTTC. Its translation: CASSLYEAPGEQYF.

This clone was counted only a few times. The chain recombines TRBV29-1 with TRBJ2-3; D may be TRBD1 (5 bases). V lost 4 bases, J lost 5 bases, and 13 bases lay in between. CDR3 length: 13 amino acids. Germline values: CDR1 SQVTM, CDR2 ANQGSEA. The CDR3 region is CSVGRRAGDTQYF. Here the CDR3 DNA reads TGCAGCGTTGGGCGCAGGGCCGGAGATACGCAGTATTTT.

CDR3 amino acids: CASSPRRGPSYEQYF. DNA for the CDR3: TGTGCCAGCAGCCCTCGCCGGGGTCCCTCCTACGAGCAGTACTTC. This chain joins TRBV11-3 and TRBJ2-7, with D maybe TRBD2 (5 bases). The V gene's germline CDR1 is SGHNT and CDR2 YENEEA. Trimming took 5 bases from V and 0 from J, leaving 14 bases between them. CDR3 size: 15 residues.

The chain is built from TRBV7-3 and TRBJ2-1, with 8 bases lining up with TRBD2. CDR3 length: 13 residues. V lost 5 bases and J lost 9; bases outside the gene matches: 6. Germline V gene sequence: CDR1 SGHTA, CDR2 FQGTGA. DNA for the CDR3: TGTGCCAGCAGCCGGGGGGGGGTCGGTGAGCAGTTCTTC. Its translation: CASSRGGVGEQFF.

The chain carries TRBV4-1 and TRBJ2-3; D remains ambiguous. With 1 base removed from V and 0 bases from J, the gap between germline ends came to 11 bases. Germline assignment: CDR1 MGHRA and CDR2 YSYEKL. This CDR3 contains 16 residues. The CDR3: CASSQVFSSSTDTQYF. CDR3 nucleotide sequence: TGCGCCAGCAGCCAAGTTTTTAGTTCTAGCACAGATACGCAGTATTTT.

This clone was observed a handful of times. This chain links TRBV27 with TRBJ2-3; D not certain. Deletions cut 4 bases from V and 3 bases from J, with 11 bases between. Germline V gene sequence: CDR1 MNHEY, CDR2 SMNVEV (reference sequence). This CDR3 has 14 amino acids. CDR3 loop: CASSWSRGTDTQYF. CDR3 nucleotide sequence: TGTGCCAGCAGTTGGTCTCGAGGAACAGATACGCAGTATTTT.